The 27 T cell receptor beta chains presented below share a single source sample, sequenced in a study of blood T cell repertoires in COVID-19. Repertoires were generated with immunoSEQ multiplex PCR, while TCRdb's copy carries only in-frame clones and drops some. The sample yields a few hundred thousand clones, 91% seen once. Input material: PBMCs or T cells enriched from blood (not recorded which). These receptors all come from a woman between 40 and 55 years old who had been exposed to COVID-19.

This chain connects TRBV19 to TRBJ2-7, with 11 bases identical to TRBD2. This CDR3 spans 15 amino acids. V shed 3 bases, J shed 3 bases, and the junction held 4 bases outside the gene matches. Per germline, CDR1 LNHDA and CDR2 SQIVND (reference sequence). In DNA form, the CDR3 reads TGTGCCAGTAGTATGGGACTAGCGGTTAACTACGAGCAGTACTTC. The encoded protein is CASSMGLAVNYEQYF. Based on the CDR3 plus reference TRBV19 and TRBJ2-7, the full variable domain is DGGITQSPKYLFRKEGQNVTLSCEQNLNHDAMYWYRQDPGQGLRLIYYSQIVNDFQKGDIAEGYSVSREKKESFPLTVTSAQKNPTAFYLCASSMGLAVNYEQYFGPGTRLTVT.

The V and J genes are TRBV9 and TRBJ2-5, with TRBD1 matching over 8 bases. This CDR3 region has 15 residues. The J segment lost 4 bases and the V segment lost 1 base, leaving 6 bases of the junction unmatched. The germline CDR1 and CDR2 sequences are SGDLS and YYNGEE. CDR3 DNA sequence: TGTGCCAGCAGCGTACTGGGACAGGTGAGAGAGACCCAGTACTTC. It is translated as CASSVLGQVRETQYF.

This clone appeared many times. The chain combines TRBV2 with TRBJ1-6; TRBD1 matches at 7 bases. The germline gives CDR1 SNHLY, CDR2 FYNNEI. With V trimmed by 2 bases and J by 4 bases, 2 bases remained unmatched. The CDR3 consists of 15 residues. The CDR3: CASSERGQYNSPLHF. The DNA of the CDR3 is TGTGCCAGCAGTGAAAGGGGACAGTATAATTCACCCCTCCACTTT.

The genes are TRBV5-1 and TRBJ1-2, with 7 bases identical to TRBD1. The junction had 12 bases not matched to a gene; V was cut back by 3 bases and J by 1 base. Germline V gene sequence: CDR1 SGHRS, CDR2 YFSETQ. The CDR3 is 17 amino acids. Here the CDR3 DNA reads TGCGCCAGCAGCTCGGCGACAGGGAACAGTCTTAACTATGGCTACACCTTC. Translated, it gives CASSSATGNSLNYGYTF. Full variable domain (remainder filled in from reference TRBV5-1 and TRBJ1-2): KAGVTQTPRYLIKTRGQQVTLSCSPISGHRSVSWYQQTPGQGLQFLFEYFSETQRNKGNFPGRFSGRQFSNSRSEMNVSTLELGDSALYLCASSSATGNSLNYGYTFGSGTRLTVV.

V and J are TRBV7-9 and TRBJ1-3; D perhaps matches TRBD1 (5 bases). Per the germline V gene, CDR1 is SEHNR and CDR2 is FQNEAQ (reference sequence). Trimming removed 2 bases at V and 2 bases at J, with 16 bases between. The CDR3 spans 17 residues. CDR3 DNA: TGTGCCAGCAGCTTAAAGGGGCGGGGAGGGCCTGGAAACACCATATATTTT. This encodes CASSLKGRGGPGNTIYF.

This clone has just one count. The rearrangement joins TRBV24-1 to TRBJ2-3; D not certain. The CDR3 loop spans 14 amino acids. Trimming took 3 bases from V and 0 from J, leaving 6 bases between them. The germline gives CDR1 KGHDR, CDR2 SFDVKD. In DNA, the CDR3 is TGTGCCACCAGTGATGCCTATAGCACAGATACGCAGTATTTT. Its translation is CATSDAYSTDTQYF.

This rearrangement joins TRBV19 to TRBJ1-1, with unresolved D. The CDR3 is 14 residues long. Deletions cut 5 bases from V and 3 bases from J, with 13 bases between. CDR1 and CDR2 from the germline V gene are LNHDA and SQIVND (reference sequence). The CDR3 sequence is CASSEGGRDTEAFF. The CDR3 DNA sequence: TGTGCCAGTAGTGAGGGAGGTAGGGACACTGAAGCTTTCTTT.

The J gene is TRBJ2-5, the V gene TRBV11-2, with a tentative D call TRBD1 (5 bases). Germline CDR1 is SGHAT and CDR2 is FQNNGV. CDR3 length: 15 residues. V lost 0 bases to trimming and J lost 1 base, with 9 bases between them. The CDR3 region is CASSLDMGPQETQYF. Here the CDR3 DNA reads TGTGCCAGCAGCTTAGATATGGGGCCCCAAGAGACCCAGTACTTC.

The chain carries TRBV5-4 and TRBJ1-3; no firm D call. Germline V gene sequence: CDR1 SGHNT, CDR2 YYREEE (reference sequence). The CDR3 runs to 13 residues. Trimming took 2 bases from V and 9 from J, leaving 12 bases between them. The CDR3 loop is CASSLAERGTIYF. CDR3 coding DNA: TGTGCCAGCAGCTTAGCGGAACGGGGCACCATATATTTT.

This chain joins TRBV7-2 and TRBJ2-3, with 11 positions matching TRBD2. This CDR3 has 16 amino acids. Unmatched junction bases numbered 7, after V lost 3 bases and J lost 5 bases. Germline V gene lookup returns CDR1 SGHTA and CDR2 FQGNSA. CDR3 sequence reads: CASSFTSGGAVDTQYF. In nucleotides, the CDR3 is TGTGCCAGCAGCTTTACTAGCGGGGGCGCGGTAGATACGCAGTATTTT. Full variable domain (missing parts from reference TRBV7-2 and TRBJ2-3): GAGVSQSPSNKVTEKGKDVELRCDPISGHTALYWYRQSLGQGLEFLIYFQGNSAPDKSGLPSDRFSAERTGGSVSTLTIQRTQQEDSAVYLCASSFTSGGAVDTQYFGPGTRLTVL.

V and J are TRBV3-1 (or the pseudogene TRBV3-2) and TRBJ1-1; D perhaps matches TRBD1 (5 bases). The germline gives CDR1 LGHDT, CDR2 YNNKEL (reference sequence). CDR3 length: 14 amino acids. V lost 5 bases, J lost 8 bases, and 18 bases lay in between. In DNA form, the CDR3 reads TGTGCCAGCAGCAAATCATCCCAGGGATCAGAAGCTTTCTTT. It encodes CASSKSSQGSEAFF.

This chain connects TRBV9 to TRBJ2-7; TRBD1 aligns across 7 bases. The CDR3 is 14 amino acids. The V gene end was trimmed by 4 bases and the J gene end by 10 bases; junction bases not matched to a gene: 14. Germline CDR1 reads SGDLS; CDR2 reads YYNGEE. The chain's CDR3 is CASSLRPVGQDQYF. Written as DNA, the CDR3 is TGTGCCAGCAGCCTCAGACCGGTAGGACAGGACCAGTACTTC.

The chain employs TRBV6-4 and TRBJ2-1; unclear D gene. With 4 bases removed from V and 9 bases from J, the gap between germline ends came to 16 bases. The CDR3 is 14 residues long. Germline CDR1 MRHNA, CDR2 SNTAGT. The CDR3 reads CASSVELSTPEQFF. The DNA of the CDR3 is TGTGCCAGCAGTGTGGAGTTAAGCACCCCTGAGCAGTTCTTC.

This clone was seen only a few times. CDR3: CASSLNSGTVNEQYF. The CDR3 DNA follows: TGTGCCAGCAGCTTGAACTCCGGGACAGTAAACGAGCAGTACTTC. The chain carries TRBV11-2 and TRBJ2-7, with 7 positions matching TRBD1. Unmatched junction bases numbered 10, after V lost 3 bases and J lost 5 bases. The germline gives CDR1 SGHAT, CDR2 FQNNGV. The CDR3 covers 15 residues.

The gene calls are TRBV7-9 and TRBJ1-2; D gene uncertain. CDR1 and CDR2 from the germline V gene are SEHNR and FQNEAQ (reference sequence). The CDR3 runs 15 residues. Trimming shortened V by 1 base and J by 4 bases, and 13 bases separated the two germline ends. CDR3 nucleotides: TGTGCCAGCAGCTTAGGTTGGGAAGAGGGCTATGGCTACACCTTC. Translated, it gives CASSLGWEEGYGYTF.

V and J are TRBV20-1 and TRBJ2-7, with TRBD1 matching over 7 bases. This CDR3 has 13 amino acids. The ends lost 5 bases at V and 2 bases at J; junction bases unmatched: 6. Germline V CDR1 and CDR2: DFQATT, SNEGSKA (reference sequence). The CDR3 region has the DNA TGCAGTGCTCGTGGACAGGAACCCTACGAGCAGTACTTC. This encodes CSARGQEPYEQYF.

There are a few counts of this clone. Here the CDR3 DNA reads TGTGCCATCAGTGAGGGGACAACCACAGATACGCAGTATTTT. Protein product: CAISEGTTTDTQYF. This chain links TRBV10-3 with TRBJ2-3, with D perhaps TRBD1 (6 bases). Germline V gene data show CDR1 as ENHRY and CDR2 as SYGVKD. V lost 2 bases, J lost 2 bases, and 8 bases lay in between. This CDR3 is built from 14 residues.

The chain has TRBV19 and TRBJ1-2, with 7 bases fitting TRBD1. The CDR3 has 15 amino acids. Germline CDR1 LNHDA, CDR2 SQIVND (reference sequence). The V segment lost 3 bases and the J segment 0 bases; nucleotides outside the gene matches: 4. The CDR3 coding sequence is TGTGCCAGTAGTATCCCGACAGGGACTAACTATGGCTACACCTTC. This encodes CASSIPTGTNYGYTF.

This rearrangement joins TRBV19 to TRBJ2-3, with D maybe TRBD1 (6 bases). The CDR3 has 15 residues. V was pared by 10 bases and J by 0 bases, with 17 bases between. Germline CDR1 and CDR2: LNHDA and SQIVND (reference sequence). The CDR3 here is CATRDRSPSTDTQYF. CDR3 nucleotide sequence: TGTGCCACCCGAGACAGGAGCCCGAGCACAGATACGCAGTATTTT.

This chain links TRBV5-1 with TRBJ2-3, with 9 bases matching TRBD2. The CDR3 extends over 14 amino acids. The V and J ends lost 5 bases and 4 bases, in that order; junction bases with no gene match: 5. CDR1 and CDR2 (germline): SGHRS, YFSETQ. The CDR3 DNA reads TGCGCCAGCAGTAGGGCGGGGGGGCCAGATACGCAGTATTTT. Amino acid sequence: CASSRAGGPDTQYF.

The CDR3 nucleotides are TGCAGCGTTGCCTCGGACAGGGCCTCTGGAAACACCATATATTTT. Encoded protein: CSVASDRASGNTIYF. The V and J genes are TRBV29-1 and TRBJ1-3, with TRBD1 identical over 8 bases. The CDR3 has 15 amino acids. Trimming cost V 4 bases and J 0 bases; bases outside gene matches: 5. Germline values: CDR1 SQVTM, CDR2 ANQGSEA.

V is TRBV30 and J is TRBJ1-2; D not certain. Germline lookup yields CDR1 GTSNPN and CDR2 SVGIG (reference sequence). V lost 0 bases and J lost 8, with 13 bases in between. The CDR3 length is 13 residues. In DNA, the CDR3 is TGTGCCTGGAGTGTAGTGCGGTTTTACGGCTACACCTTC. It encodes CAWSVVRFYGYTF.

The chain couples TRBV4-2 to TRBJ2-2; D uncertain. This CDR3 is built from 12 residues. V lost 3 bases to trimming and J lost 4 bases, with 3 bases between them. Germline CDR1 and CDR2: LGHNA and YNFKEQ. CDR3 sequence: CASSHRTGELFF. CDR3 bases: TGTGCCAGCAGCCACCGCACCGGGGAGCTGTTTTTT.

This chain links TRBV6-1 with TRBJ1-2; D gene ambiguous. Germline V gives CDR1 MNHNS, CDR2 SASEGT. V shed 0 bases and J shed 4 bases, with 12 bases lying between them. The CDR3 loop spans 15 amino acids. CDR3 coding DNA: TGTGCCAGCAGTGAAGCGTGGGAGACCCGCTATGGCTACACCTTC. Translation: CASSEAWETRYGYTF.

The V gene is TRBV5-1, the J gene TRBJ1-4; the D is unclear. CDR1 SGHRS and CDR2 YFSETQ come from the germline V gene. V gave up 0 bases and J gave up 3 bases, with 6 bases separating them. CDR3 length: 14 residues. CDR3: CASSLDSANEKLFF. Here the CDR3 DNA reads TGCGCCAGCAGCTTGGATTCTGCTAATGAAAAACTGTTTTTT. Complete variable domain (other parts from reference TRBV5-1 and TRBJ1-4): KAGVTQTPRYLIKTRGQQVTLSCSPISGHRSVSWYQQTPGQGLQFLFEYFSETQRNKGNFPGRFSGRQFSNSRSEMNVSTLELGDSALYLCASSLDSANEKLFFGSGTQLSVL.

V and J are TRBV27 and TRBJ2-5, with D perhaps matching TRBD1 (5 bases). Germline CDR1 reads MNHEY; CDR2 reads SMNVEV (reference sequence). The V and J ends lost 5 bases and 7 bases respectively, with 17 bases between them. The CDR3 spans 14 residues. The CDR3 sequence is CASSPRRDGGTQYF. The CDR3 DNA reads as TGTGCCAGCAGTCCTCGCAGGGATGGTGGGACCCAGTACTTC.

The rearrangement joins TRBV2 to TRBJ1-2, with TRBD1 identical over 7 bases. Germline-derived CDR1 and CDR2 are SNHLY and FYNNEI. This CDR3 has 14 residues. Losses at the gene ends were 6 bases for V and 4 bases for J; bases not matched to a gene: 8. CDR3 amino acids: CASRNDRDIYGYTF. The DNA of the CDR3 is TGTGCCAGCAGGAACGACAGGGACATCTATGGCTACACCTTC.